These T cell receptor beta chains were read from a single sample in a study of blood T cell repertoires in COVID-19. Generated by immunoSEQ multiplex PCR, the TCRdb table keeps only in-frame clones and is missing some. The table shows 150,000 to 200,000 clones, with roughly four fifths occurring only once. Material: peripheral blood. Receptors originate from a woman aged 30 to 39 with acute or convalescent COVID-19. The CDR3 runs from the conserved cysteine through the conserved F or W. The D gene is left open where the match is weak. Clone size is stated in some rows and not others, as once, few, many or a class when expanded.

J: TRBJ2-5; V: TRBV3-1/TRBV3-2; D: .; size: .; CDR3: CASSQDRQGRGETQYF; DNA: TGTGCCAGCAGCCAGGATAGACAGGGGCGGGGGGAGACCCAGTACTTC
J: TRBJ1-6; V: TRBV3-1/TRBV3-2; D: .; size: .; CDR3: CASSQSGVGSPLHF; DNA: TGTGCCAGCAGCCAGTCCGGGGTTGGGTCACCCCTCCACTTT
J: TRBJ1-1; V: TRBV4-1; D: .; size: .; CDR3: CASSPIAGRNTEAFF; DNA: TGCGCCAGCAGCCCAATCGCGGGTAGGAACACTGAAGCTTTCTTT
J: TRBJ2-7; V: TRBV7-6; D: TRBD1; size: .; CDR3: CASSLAGDRSYEQYF; DNA: TGTGCCAGCAGCTTAGCCGGGGACAGGTCCTACGAGCAGTACTTC
J: TRBJ1-1; V: TRBV13; D: TRBD1; size: few; CDR3: CASRGTGGTEAFF; DNA: TGTGCCAGCCGAGGTACAGGGGGAACTGAAGCTTTCTTT
J: TRBJ2-1; V: TRBV19; D: TRBD2; size: .; CDR3: CASRLAGGREFF; DNA: TGTGCCAGTAGGCTAGCGGGGGGGAGGGAGTTCTTC
J: TRBJ2-1; V: TRBV4-2; D: .; size: .; CDR3: CASSKEPTGGLSYNEQFF; DNA: TGTGCCAGCAGCAAAGAACCAACGGGGGGCCTCTCCTACAATGAGCAGTTCTTC
J: TRBJ2-2; V: TRBV28; D: TRBD2; size: .; CDR3: CASSLGLAGGIGELFF; DNA: TGTGCCAGCAGTCTGGGACTAGCGGGGGGGATCGGGGAGCTGTTTTTT
J: TRBJ1-2; V: TRBV4-1; D: TRBD1; size: .; CDR3: CASSPGQDYYGYTF; DNA: TGCGCCAGCAGCCCCGGACAGGATTACTATGGCTACACCTTC
J: TRBJ2-2; V: TRBV11-2; D: TRBD1; size: .; CDR3: CASRPGTGSFSGELFF; DNA: TGTGCCAGCAGACCAGGGACAGGGTCTTTTTCCGGGGAGCTGTTTTTT
J: TRBJ1-3; V: TRBV2; D: TRBD1; size: .; CDR3: CASSGQGAFTGGNTIYF; DNA: TGTGCCAGCAGCGGACAGGGGGCTTTCACTGGTGGAAACACCATATATTTT
J: TRBJ2-3; V: TRBV4-2; D: .; size: .; CDR3: CASSQRGAATDTQYF; DNA: TGTGCCAGCAGCCAAAGGGGCGCAGCCACAGATACGCAGTATTTT
J: TRBJ2-1; V: TRBV11-2; D: TRBD2; size: .; CDR3: CASSLTSGSTSYNEQFF; DNA: TGTGCCAGCAGCTTGACTAGCGGGAGTACCTCCTACAATGAGCAGTTCTTC
J: TRBJ2-5; V: TRBV12-3/TRBV12-4; D: .; size: .; CDR3: CASSRAGETQYF; DNA: TGTGCCAGCAGCAGGGCCGGCGAGACCCAGTACTTC
J: TRBJ1-2; V: TRBV4-1; D: TRBD1; size: .; CDR3: CASSKESGQYYGYTF; DNA: TGCGCCAGCAGCAAAGAGTCGGGACAGTACTATGGCTACACCTTC
J: TRBJ2-7; V: TRBV6-5; D: .; size: .; CDR3: CASSSATGQYF; DNA: TGTGCCAGCAGTTCTGCGACAGGACAGTACTTC
J: TRBJ1-4; V: TRBV6-5; D: TRBD1; size: .; CDR3: CASRPTGGNEKLFF; DNA: TGTGCCAGCAGACCGACAGGGGGGAATGAAAAACTGTTTTTT
J: TRBJ2-1; V: TRBV10-2; D: TRBD2; size: .; CDR3: CAIQGTSGKGNEQFF; DNA: TGCGCCATTCAGGGGACTAGCGGGAAGGGCAATGAGCAGTTCTTC
J: TRBJ2-2; V: TRBV5-1; D: .; size: .; CDR3: CASMGTGPGELFF; DNA: TGCGCCAGCATGGGAACAGGGCCCGGGGAGCTGTTTTTT
J: TRBJ2-7; V: TRBV7-9; D: TRBD2; size: few; CDR3: CASSRTSGGSYEQYF; DNA: TGTGCCAGCAGCCGCACTAGCGGGGGCTCCTACGAGCAGTACTTC
J: TRBJ2-7; V: TRBV25-1; D: TRBD1; size: .; CDR3: CASSESRTGGQYF; DNA: TGTGCCAGCAGTGAATCCAGGACAGGGGGCCAGTACTTC
J: TRBJ1-2; V: TRBV2; D: .; size: .; CDR3: CASSEAWQTDGYTF; DNA: TGTGCCAGCAGTGAAGCGTGGCAGACAGATGGCTACACCTTC
J: TRBJ1-6; V: TRBV5-4; D: TRBD1; size: .; CDR3: CASSRQGPNSPLHF; DNA: TGTGCCAGCAGCAGACAGGGACCGAATTCACCCCTCCACTTT
J: TRBJ1-1; V: TRBV29-1; D: .; size: .; CDR3: CSVVSGTGTEAFF; DNA: TGCAGCGTTGTTTCGGGTACCGGGACTGAAGCTTTCTTT
J: TRBJ2-2; V: TRBV3-1/TRBV3-2; D: .; size: .; CDR3: CASSQGTNTGELFF; DNA: TGTGCCAGCAGCCAAGGAACAAACACCGGGGAGCTGTTTTTT
J: TRBJ1-1; V: TRBV5-1; D: .; size: .; CDR3: CASSLVANAGNTEAFF; DNA: TGCGCCAGCAGCTTGGTAGCTAACGCGGGGAACACTGAAGCTTTCTTT
J: TRBJ2-2; V: TRBV4-3; D: .; size: once; CDR3: CASSLGVATGPAGELFF; DNA: TGCGCCAGCAGCCTGGGAGTAGCGACGGGTCCCGCCGGGGAGCTGTTTTTT
J: TRBJ2-1; V: TRBV11-1; D: .; size: .; CDR3: CASSLTRPLGNEQFF; DNA: TGTGCCAGCAGCTTAACGCGGCCATTAGGCAATGAGCAGTTCTTC
J: TRBJ2-7; V: TRBV6-2/TRBV6-3; D: TRBD2; size: .; CDR3: CASSPGASRGRLYEQYF; DNA: TGTGCCAGCAGCCCCGGAGCTTCGCGCGGGAGGTTGTACGAGCAGTACTTC
J: TRBJ2-1; V: TRBV28; D: TRBD2; size: .; CDR3: CASSGEGFYNEQFF; DNA: TGTGCCAGCAGCGGGGAGGGGTTTTACAATGAGCAGTTCTTC
J: TRBJ2-1; V: TRBV11-2; D: TRBD1; size: .; CDR3: CASSVRAPGGNEQFF; DNA: TGTGCCAGCAGCGTTCGGGCCCCAGGGGGCAATGAGCAGTTCTTC
J: TRBJ1-2; V: TRBV7-8; D: .; size: .; CDR3: CASSRGQFYGYTF; DNA: TGTGCCAGCAGCCGAGGACAGTTTTATGGCTACACCTTC
J: TRBJ2-7; V: TRBV6-5; D: .; size: .; CDR3: CASSFQGLPQYF; DNA: TGTGCCAGCAGTTTTCAAGGACTGCCGCAGTACTTC
J: TRBJ2-3; V: TRBV5-4; D: .; size: few; CDR3: CASSSGTSTDTQYF; DNA: TGTGCCAGCAGCTCCGGGACAAGCACAGATACGCAGTATTTT
J: TRBJ1-4; V: TRBV7-6; D: .; size: .; CDR3: CASSLPRGGGEKLFF; DNA: TGTGCCAGCAGCCTACCTCGGGGGGGCGGTGAAAAACTGTTTTTT
J: TRBJ2-7; V: TRBV19; D: TRBD2; size: .; CDR3: CASSPGLAGGPSRYEQYF; DNA: TGTGCCAGTAGCCCCGGACTAGCGGGAGGGCCGAGTAGATACGAGCAGTACTTC
J: TRBJ1-6; V: TRBV28; D: TRBD1; size: .; CDR3: CASSPLAGGPNSPLHF; DNA: TGTGCCAGCAGCCCCCTTGCAGGGGGGCCTAATTCACCCCTCCACTTT
J: TRBJ1-2; V: TRBV15; D: .; size: .; CDR3: CATSRGGGYYGYTF; DNA: TGTGCCACCAGCAGAGGAGGGGGTTACTATGGCTACACCTTC
J: TRBJ2-1; V: TRBV27; D: TRBD2; size: .; CDR3: CASSSKRGGSYNEQFF; DNA: TGTGCCAGCAGTTCTAAGCGGGGGGGCTCCTACAATGAGCAGTTCTTC
J: TRBJ1-2; V: TRBV11-2; D: TRBD1; size: few; CDR3: CASSLVSRTGGGYTF; DNA: TGTGCCAGCAGCTTAGTAAGCAGGACAGGGGGAGGCTACACCTTC
J: TRBJ1-5; V: TRBV28; D: .; size: .; CDR3: CASSEENQPQHF; DNA: TGTGCCAGCAGTGAAGAGAATCAGCCCCAGCATTTT
J: TRBJ1-1; V: TRBV19; D: TRBD1; size: .; CDR3: CASSADRGPYTEAFF; DNA: TGTGCCAGTAGTGCGGACAGGGGGCCGTACACTGAAGCTTTCTTT
J: TRBJ1-1; V: TRBV21-1; D: .; size: .; CDR3: CASSNGSRDRVFALPPEAFF; DNA: TGTGCCAGCAGCAACGGGAGCCGGGACAGGGTCTTCGCACTGCCACCTGAAGCTTTCTTT
J: TRBJ1-5; V: TRBV7-2; D: TRBD1; size: .; CDR3: CASSLGDRGVGQPQHF; DNA: TGTGCCAGCAGCTTAGGGGACAGGGGTGTTGGTCAGCCCCAGCATTTT
J: TRBJ1-5; V: TRBV27; D: TRBD1; size: .; CDR3: CASSLLTGNNQPQHF; DNA: TGTGCCAGCAGTTTATTGACAGGGAACAATCAGCCCCAGCATTTT
J: TRBJ1-1; V: TRBV13; D: TRBD1; size: once; CDR3: CASRQLTGDGTEAFF; DNA: TGTGCCAGCAGACAACTTACAGGGGATGGGACTGAAGCTTTCTTT
J: TRBJ2-3; V: TRBV4-2; D: .; size: .; CDR3: CASSQDTSFDTQYF; DNA: TGTGCCAGCAGCCAAGATACTAGCTTTGATACGCAGTATTTT
J: TRBJ2-2; V: TRBV11-3; D: .; size: .; CDR3: CASSFQGNTGELFF; DNA: TGTGCCAGCAGCTTCCAGGGGAACACCGGGGAGCTGTTTTTT
J: TRBJ1-2; V: TRBV29-1; D: .; size: .; CDR3: CSVATLGYTF; DNA: TGCAGCGTTGCTACTTTAGGCTACACCTTC
J: TRBJ1-1; V: TRBV5-4; D: TRBD1; size: .; CDR3: CASSLAGRGRTEAFF; DNA: TGTGCCAGCAGCTTGGCAGGCAGGGGGAGGACTGAAGCTTTCTTT
J: TRBJ2-2; V: TRBV28; D: TRBD2; size: .; CDR3: CASSYPGTSGSAANTGELFF; DNA: TGTGCCAGCAGTTACCCCGGGACTAGCGGGAGTGCCGCGAACACCGGGGAGCTGTTTTTT
J: TRBJ2-6; V: TRBV2; D: .; size: .; CDR3: CASAIIGVGTNVLTF; DNA: TGTGCCAGCGCCATTATCGGGGTAGGGACCAACGTCCTGACTTTC
J: TRBJ1-5; V: TRBV7-2; D: .; size: few; CDR3: CASSLARVQPQHF; DNA: TGTGCCAGCAGCTTAGCGCGGGTGCAGCCCCAGCATTTT